This T cell receptor (beta chain) was obtained from a study of control samples from healthy donors and cancer patients. Germline-derived CDR1 and CDR2 are LNHDA and SQIVND (reference sequence). There are 17 residues in the CDR3. The trim removed 5 bases at V and 1 base at J, leaving 11 bases unmatched. Assay used: immunoSEQ multiplex PCR; TCRdb lists only in-frame clones, some missing. The data hold 90,000 or so clones, with around 90% observed a single time. Sequencing was carried out using blood. This receptor was obtained from a woman in her 70s in good health. The chain joins TRBV19 to TRBJ1-2; TRBD1 matches 9 bases. The DNA of the CDR3 is TGTGCCAGTAGTCCCAACCCCGGGACAGGGAGTAACTATGGCTACACCTTC. This sequence encodes CASSPNPGTGSNYGYTF.